This TCR beta chain emerged from a study of T cell clonotyping in hematopoietic cell transplantation. This clone was recorded once. The antigen is undetermined. Given the absence of the conserved phenylalanine or tryptophan at the CDR3 end, a read error is likely. Study results and limitations: Broader posttransplant TCR repertoire diversity was predicted by graft donor and pretransplant recipient Inverse Simpson Index values. At the given depth, recipient repertoires were over 95% de novo clonotypes. Recipient TCR diversity dropped after transplant; expanded clonotypes rose from day 30 to 180.

Profiled with immunoSEQ multiplex PCR; TCRdb holds only in-frame clones, not every one. The table records about 16,000 clones, approximately 57% of them present only once. This CDR3 is 17 amino acids long. V was clipped by 6 bases and J by 4 bases; unmatched bases: 15. Germline assignment: CDR1 MNHEY and CDR2 SMNVEV (reference sequence). The sequence was collected from a male patient aged 50 to 59 who had an allogeneic stem cell transplant from an unrelated donor, so T cells may come from the graft donor. Some clones in this sample may be carry-over from other donors' samples. The material was PBMCs, obtained 30 days after allogeneic stem cell transplant. The chain uses TRBV27 and TRBJ1-5; 7 nucleotides match TRBD1. CDR3 residues: CASRDRAGDIRNQPQHL. The DNA of the CDR3 is TGTGCCAGCAGAGACAGGGCAGGGGATATTCGGAATCAGCCCCAGCATCTT.